What follows describes a single T cell receptor (beta chain). The antigen is not known. Generated by immunoSEQ multiplex PCR, the TCRdb table keeps only in-frame clones and is missing some. The data contain around 60,000 clones, about 85% of them singletons. These data belong to a study of OX40 agonist ivuxolimab in advanced cancers. Study as a whole: The patients' treatment was ivuxolimab, an agonistic anti-OX40 (CD134) antibody.

The V gene's germline CDR1 is LNHDA and CDR2 SQIVND (reference sequence). V was pared by 1 base and J by 5 bases, with 6 bases of the junction left unmatched. The CDR3 is 16 amino acids. Study-level findings and limits: Antigen specificity remained undetermined for the expanded peripheral T cells. The CD4+ and CD8+ T cells in the blood had expanded clonally by week 6 at 0.1 to 3.0 mg/kg. There were also nonresponders showing low normalized T-cell clonal expansion.

Sequenced here: CD4+ or CD8+ T cells sorted from blood, sampled in a trial of the OX40 agonist ivuxolimab. J is TRBJ2-5 and V is TRBV19; 11 bases map to TRBD2. The sequence was obtained from an adult with an advanced solid tumor such as melanoma, head and neck, liver or kidney cancer. The CDR3 is CASSIVAGGPQETQYF. Written as DNA, the CDR3 is TGTGCCAGTAGTATAGTAGCGGGAGGGCCCCAGGAGACCCAGTACTTC.